At least ten counts were recorded for the clone carrying this T cell receptor (beta chain). Per germline, CDR1 SNHLY and CDR2 FYNNEI. The CDR3 length is 15 residues. The trim removed 6 bases at V and 2 bases at J, leaving 9 bases unmatched. Amplification of TCR beta CDR3 regions used RNA as the template. HTBI primers were the set used in a first-round RT-PCR of the TCR CDR3. A single record per CDR3 protein comes from TCRdb applying MiXCR to the multiplex PCR reads. The sample has hundreds of thousands of distinct CDR3 sequences, approximately 15% seen once. This record belongs to a study of T cells in Graves' hyperthyroidism and ophthalmopathy. Study at large: The initial diagnosis was the point when peripheral blood was collected, ahead of any treatment.

The chain recombines TRBV2 with TRBJ2-7; TRBD2 matches at 8 bases. This TCR came from a woman under 40 with Graves' hyperthyroidism that later progressed to Graves' ophthalmopathy. Sequenced sample: blood. The CDR3 sequence is CASSPRLALTYEQYF. In DNA, the CDR3 is TGTGCCAGCAGCCCCCGACTAGCGCTAACCTACGAGCAGTACTTC.